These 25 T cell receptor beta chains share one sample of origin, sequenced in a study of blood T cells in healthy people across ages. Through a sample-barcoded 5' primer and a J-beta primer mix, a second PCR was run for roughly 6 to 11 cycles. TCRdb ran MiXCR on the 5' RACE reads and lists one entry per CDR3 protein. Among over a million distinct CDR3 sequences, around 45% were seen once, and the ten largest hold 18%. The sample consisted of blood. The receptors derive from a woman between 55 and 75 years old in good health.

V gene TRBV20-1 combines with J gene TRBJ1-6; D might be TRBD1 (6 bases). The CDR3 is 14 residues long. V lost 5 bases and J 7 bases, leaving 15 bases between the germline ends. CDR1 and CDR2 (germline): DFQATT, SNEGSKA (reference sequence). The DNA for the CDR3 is TGCAGTGCTTGTCGGACAGTACCAAATTCACCCCTCCACTTT. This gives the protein CSACRTVPNSPLHF.

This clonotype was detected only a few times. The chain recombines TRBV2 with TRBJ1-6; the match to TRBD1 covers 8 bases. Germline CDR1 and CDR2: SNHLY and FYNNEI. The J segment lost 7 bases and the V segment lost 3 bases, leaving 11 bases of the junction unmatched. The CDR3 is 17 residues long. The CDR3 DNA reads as TGTGCCAGCAGTGACGGACCACCGGACAGGGACAATTCACCCCTCCACTTT. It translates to CASSDGPPDRDNSPLHF.

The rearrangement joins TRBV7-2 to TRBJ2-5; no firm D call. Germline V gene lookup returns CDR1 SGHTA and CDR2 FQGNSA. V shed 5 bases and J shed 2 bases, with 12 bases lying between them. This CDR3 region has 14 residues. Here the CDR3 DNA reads TGTGCCAGCAGCAGAGACGTAGGGCAAGAGACCCAGTACTTC. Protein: CASSRDVGQETQYF.

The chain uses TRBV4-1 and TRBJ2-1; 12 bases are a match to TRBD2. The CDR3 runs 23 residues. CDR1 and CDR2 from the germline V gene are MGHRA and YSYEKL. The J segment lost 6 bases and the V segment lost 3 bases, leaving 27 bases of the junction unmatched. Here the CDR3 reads CASSHQGGLAGRGGQPTTNEQFF. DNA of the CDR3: TGCGCCAGCAGCCATCAAGGAGGACTAGCGGGACGTGGTGGCCAGCCCACCACCAATGAGCAGTTCTTC.

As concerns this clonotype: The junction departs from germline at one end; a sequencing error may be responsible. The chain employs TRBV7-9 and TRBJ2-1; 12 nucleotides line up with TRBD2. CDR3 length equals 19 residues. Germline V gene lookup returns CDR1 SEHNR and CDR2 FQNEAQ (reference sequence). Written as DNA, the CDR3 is TGTGCCAGCAGCGCGACAGGACTAGCGGGGTGGAACTCCTACAGTGAGCAGTTCTTC. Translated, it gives CASSATGLAGWNSYSEQFF.

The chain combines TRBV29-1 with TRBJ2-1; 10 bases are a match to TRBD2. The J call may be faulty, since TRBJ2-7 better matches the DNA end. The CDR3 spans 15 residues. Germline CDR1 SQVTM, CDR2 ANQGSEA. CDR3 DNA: TGCAGCGTTTCCGGGACTAGCGATTTTTCCTACGAGCAGTACTTC. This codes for CSVSGTSDFSYEQYF.

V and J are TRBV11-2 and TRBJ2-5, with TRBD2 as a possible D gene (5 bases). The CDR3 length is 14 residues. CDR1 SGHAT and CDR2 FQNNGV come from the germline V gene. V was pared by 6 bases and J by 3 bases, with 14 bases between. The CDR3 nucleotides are TGTGCCAGCAGTTTTGGGTGGGAGAAAGAGACCCAGTACTTC. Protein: CASSFGWEKETQYF. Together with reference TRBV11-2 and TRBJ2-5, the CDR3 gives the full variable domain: EAGVAQSPRYKIIEKRQSVAFWCNPISGHATLYWYQQILGQGPKLLIQFQNNGVVDDSQLPKDRFSAERLKGVDSTLKIQPAKLEDSAVYLCASSFGWEKETQYFGPGTRLLVL.

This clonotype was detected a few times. The CDR3 loop is CAIRGVAGGEQYF. The DNA of the CDR3 is TGTGCCATCAGGGGGGTTGCGGGAGGCGAGCAGTACTTC. V and J are TRBV10-3 and TRBJ2-7, with 8 bases matching TRBD2. V lost 6 bases, J lost 6 bases, and 7 bases stayed unmatched. Germline V gene data show CDR1 as ENHRY and CDR2 as SYGVKD. The CDR3 contains 13 residues.

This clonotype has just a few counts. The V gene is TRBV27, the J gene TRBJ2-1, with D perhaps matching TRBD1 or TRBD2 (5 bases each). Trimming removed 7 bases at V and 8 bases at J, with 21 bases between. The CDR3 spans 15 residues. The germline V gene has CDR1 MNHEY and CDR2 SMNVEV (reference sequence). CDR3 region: CASTNGGRAHHEQFF. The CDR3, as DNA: TGTGCCAGCACCAATGGGGGACGGGCGCACCATGAGCAGTTCTTC.

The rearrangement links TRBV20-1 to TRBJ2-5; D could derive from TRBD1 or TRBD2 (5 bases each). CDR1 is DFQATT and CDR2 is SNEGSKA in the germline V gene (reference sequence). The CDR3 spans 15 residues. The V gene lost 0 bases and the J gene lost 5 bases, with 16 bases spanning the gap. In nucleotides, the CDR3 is TGCAGTGCTAGAGATATGGGGGTTGGTCGGGAGACCCAGTACTTC. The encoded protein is CSARDMGVGRETQYF.

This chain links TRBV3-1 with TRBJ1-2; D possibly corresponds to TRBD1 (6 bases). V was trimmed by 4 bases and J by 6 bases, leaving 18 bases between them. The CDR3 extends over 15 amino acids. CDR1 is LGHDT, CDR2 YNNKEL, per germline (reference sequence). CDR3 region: CASSPRSTNRDGYTF. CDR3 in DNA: TGTGCCAGCAGCCCAAGAAGTACTAACAGGGATGGCTACACCTTC.

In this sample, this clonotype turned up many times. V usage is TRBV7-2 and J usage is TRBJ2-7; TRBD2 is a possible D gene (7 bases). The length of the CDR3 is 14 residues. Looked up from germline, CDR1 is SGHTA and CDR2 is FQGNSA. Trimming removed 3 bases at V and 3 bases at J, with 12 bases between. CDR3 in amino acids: CASSLEGGDYEQYF. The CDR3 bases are TGTGCCAGCAGCTTGGAGGGGGGGGACTACGAGCAGTACTTC. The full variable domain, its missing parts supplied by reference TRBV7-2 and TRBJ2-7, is GAGVSQSPSNKVTEKGKDVELRCDPISGHTALYWYRQSLGQGLEFLIYFQGNSAPDKSGLPSDRFSAERTGGSVSTLTIQRTQQEDSAVYLCASSLEGGDYEQYFGPGTRLTVT.

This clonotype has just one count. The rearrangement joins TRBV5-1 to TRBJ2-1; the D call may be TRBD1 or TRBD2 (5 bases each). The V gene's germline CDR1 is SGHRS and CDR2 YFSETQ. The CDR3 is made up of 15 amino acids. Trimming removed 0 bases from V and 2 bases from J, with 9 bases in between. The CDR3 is CASSLDGGTYNEQFF. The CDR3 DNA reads TGCGCCAGCAGCTTGGATGGGGGTACCTACAATGAGCAGTTCTTC. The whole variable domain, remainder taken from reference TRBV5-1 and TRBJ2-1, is KAGVTQTPRYLIKTRGQQVTLSCSPISGHRSVSWYQQTPGQGLQFLFEYFSETQRNKGNFPGRFSGRQFSNSRSEMNVSTLELGDSALYLCASSLDGGTYNEQFFGPGTRLTVL.

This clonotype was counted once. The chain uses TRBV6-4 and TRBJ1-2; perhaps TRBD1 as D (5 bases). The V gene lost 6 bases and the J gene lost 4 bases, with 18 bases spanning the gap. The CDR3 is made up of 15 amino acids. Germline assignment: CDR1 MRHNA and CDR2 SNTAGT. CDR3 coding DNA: TGTGCCAGCAGCCCGCGGGTAGGGGTTCCCTATGGCTACACCTTC. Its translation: CASSPRVGVPYGYTF.

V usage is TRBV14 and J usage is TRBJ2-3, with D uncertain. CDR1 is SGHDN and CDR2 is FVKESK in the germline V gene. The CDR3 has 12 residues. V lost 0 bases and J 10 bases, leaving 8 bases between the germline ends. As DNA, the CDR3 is TGTGCCAGCAGCCAAGACGAGATTTCGCAGTATTTT. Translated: CASSQDEISQYF.

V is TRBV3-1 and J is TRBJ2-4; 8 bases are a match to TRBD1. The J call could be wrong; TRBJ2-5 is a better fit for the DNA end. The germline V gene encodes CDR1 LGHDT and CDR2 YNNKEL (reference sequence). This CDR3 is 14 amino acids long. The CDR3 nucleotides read TGTGCCAGCAGCGAAGCAGGGGGCGGGCAGACCCAGTACTTC. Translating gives CASSEAGGGQTQYF.

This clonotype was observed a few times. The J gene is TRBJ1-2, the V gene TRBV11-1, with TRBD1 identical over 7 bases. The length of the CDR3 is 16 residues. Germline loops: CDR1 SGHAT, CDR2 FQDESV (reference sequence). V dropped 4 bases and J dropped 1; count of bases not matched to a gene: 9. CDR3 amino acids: CASSSIRDSLNYGYTF. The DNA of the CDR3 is TGTGCCAGCAGCTCGATCCGGGACAGCCTTAACTATGGCTACACCTTC.

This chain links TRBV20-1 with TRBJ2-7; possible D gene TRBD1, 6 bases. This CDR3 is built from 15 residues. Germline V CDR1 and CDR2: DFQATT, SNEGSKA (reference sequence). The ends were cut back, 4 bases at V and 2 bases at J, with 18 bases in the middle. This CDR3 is CSATPQQGLPYEQYF. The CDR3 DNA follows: TGCAGTGCTACCCCTCAACAGGGTTTGCCCTACGAGCAGTACTTC.

Here the CDR3 DNA reads TGTGCCTGGAGACATGGGGGGGCACGCACAGATACGCAGTATTTT. Translating gives CAWRHGGARTDTQYF. The chain recombines TRBV30 with TRBJ2-3; D may be TRBD2 (7 bases). Trimming took 3 bases from V and 1 from J, leaving 14 bases between them. This CDR3 is built from 15 residues. In germline, CDR1 is GTSNPN, CDR2 SVGIG (reference sequence).

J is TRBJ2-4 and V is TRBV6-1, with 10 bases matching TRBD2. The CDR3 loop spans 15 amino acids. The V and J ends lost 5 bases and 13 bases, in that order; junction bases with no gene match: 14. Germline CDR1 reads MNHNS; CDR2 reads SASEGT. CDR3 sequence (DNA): TGTGCCAGCAGTTCGACTAGCGGGTCATACAATGAGCAGTACTTC. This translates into CASSSTSGSYNEQYF.

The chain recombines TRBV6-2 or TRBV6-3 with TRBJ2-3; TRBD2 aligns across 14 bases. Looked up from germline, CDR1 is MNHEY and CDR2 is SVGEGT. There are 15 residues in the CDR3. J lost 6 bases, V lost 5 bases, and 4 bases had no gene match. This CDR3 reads CASSKTSGRDDTQYF. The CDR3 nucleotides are TGTGCCAGCAGTAAGACTAGCGGGAGGGATGATACGCAGTATTTT.

The CDR3, as DNA: TGTGCCAGCAGTTACGCCCAGGGGGGCAGGGAGACCCAGTACTTC. Its protein is CASSYAQGGRETQYF. The V and J genes are TRBV6-6 and TRBJ2-4; D may be TRBD1 (7 bases). The better agreement between TRBJ2-5 and the DNA end casts doubt on the J call. CDR1 is MNHNY, CDR2 SVGAGI, per germline (reference sequence). This CDR3 spans 15 amino acids.

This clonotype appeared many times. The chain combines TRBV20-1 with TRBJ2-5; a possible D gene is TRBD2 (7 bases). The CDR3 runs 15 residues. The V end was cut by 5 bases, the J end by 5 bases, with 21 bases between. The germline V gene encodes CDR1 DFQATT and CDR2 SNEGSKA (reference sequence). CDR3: CSAAHQGGGYETQYF. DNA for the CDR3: TGCAGTGCTGCTCATCAAGGGGGGGGTTACGAGACCCAGTACTTC.

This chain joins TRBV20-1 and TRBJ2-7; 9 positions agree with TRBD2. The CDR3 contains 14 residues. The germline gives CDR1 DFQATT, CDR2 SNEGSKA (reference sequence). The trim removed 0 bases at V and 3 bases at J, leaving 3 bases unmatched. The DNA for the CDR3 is TGCAGTGCTAGAGATAGCGGGAGCATCTACGAGCAGTACTTC. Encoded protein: CSARDSGSIYEQYF.

Written as DNA, the CDR3 is TGCAGCGTTGAAGAAGACAGCCGATCTAGCTCCTACGAGCAGTACTTC. The encoded protein is CSVEEDSRSSSYEQYF. The V call is TRBV29-1, the J call TRBJ2-7, with a possible D match to TRBD1 (5 bases). The length of the CDR3 is 16 residues. Deletions cut 0 bases from V and 0 bases from J, with 15 bases between. Germline V CDR1 and CDR2: SQVTM, ANQGSEA.